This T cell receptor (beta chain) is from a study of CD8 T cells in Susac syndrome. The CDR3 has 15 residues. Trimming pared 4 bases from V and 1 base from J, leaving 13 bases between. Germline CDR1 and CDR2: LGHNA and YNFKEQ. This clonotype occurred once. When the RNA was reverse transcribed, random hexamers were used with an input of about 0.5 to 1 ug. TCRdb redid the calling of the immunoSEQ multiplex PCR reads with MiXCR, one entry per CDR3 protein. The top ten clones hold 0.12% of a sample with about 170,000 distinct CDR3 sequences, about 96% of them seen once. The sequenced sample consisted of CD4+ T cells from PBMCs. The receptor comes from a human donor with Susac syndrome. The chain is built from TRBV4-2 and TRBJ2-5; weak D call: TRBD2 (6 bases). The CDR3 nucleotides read TGTGCCAGCAGCCCCCACGTCGGGGGCCAAGAGACCCAGTACTTC. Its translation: CASSPHVGGQETQYF.